This T cell receptor beta chain was identified during a study of CD8+ T cells in alopecia areata. Study findings and constraints: Possibly as an HLA-related effect, TCR sharing across patients appeared less clear than in mice.

The sample's treatment: oral pan-JAK inhibitor, 5-10 mg twice daily. Following RNA extraction, reverse transcription yielded cDNA that acted as the sequencing template. The protocol was immunoSEQ multiplex PCR, while the TCRdb copy is restricted to in-frame clones and leaves out a portion. The repertoire includes 150,000 to 200,000 clones, just over 65% of them detected once, and approximately 0.91% sits in the top ten. About this clone itself: Its target is not known.

Germline CDR1 SGHRS, CDR2 YFSETQ. Trimming shortened V by 4 bases and J by 1 base, and 14 bases separated the two germline ends. CDR3 length equals 15 residues. The V and J genes are TRBV5-1 and TRBJ1-1; TRBD1 is a possible D gene (5 bases). The sequences come from CD4+ T cells sorted from blood, collected at week 4, from a patient treated with tofacitinib. The receptor was derived from a human donor with alopecia areata. The CDR3, as DNA: TGCGCCAGCAGCCCAATCCTGGGGGGGAACACTGAAGCTTTCTTT. It yields the protein CASSPILGGNTEAFF.